Shown below are 10 T cell receptor beta chains from a single sample sequenced in a study of blood T cells in healthy people across ages. Then a second PCR, running roughly 6 to 12 cycles, was carried out with a sample-barcoded 5' primer and a J-beta primer mix. One entry per CDR3 protein results from TCRdb running MiXCR on the 5' RACE reads. The sample yields about 680,000 distinct CDR3 sequences, about 52% seen once. The sample consisted of blood. Receptor source: a woman aged 55-75 years in good health.

J is TRBJ1-2 and V is TRBV11-1, with 7 bases fitting TRBD1. The CDR3 spans 13 residues. Germline CDR1 reads SGHAT; CDR2 reads FQDESV (reference sequence). V lost 5 bases, J lost 9 bases, and 9 bases stayed unmatched. The CDR3 coding sequence is TGTGCCAGCAGCCCGGACAGGCTCTTAAGCTACACCTTC. As protein: CASSPDRLLSYTF.

With respect to this clonotype: One end of the junction is discordant with germline, which a read error may explain. The V and J genes are TRBV2 and TRBJ1-4; D is ambiguous. The CDR3 has 15 residues. Germline CDR1 SNHLY, CDR2 FYNNEI. The CDR3 protein is CASSSRQPTKEKLFF. In DNA, the CDR3 is TGTGCCAGCAGTTCCAGGCAGCCAACTAAGGAAAAACTGTTTTTT.

The rearrangement joins TRBV4-3 to TRBJ2-1; D is uncertain. Looked up from germline, CDR1 is LGHNA and CDR2 is YSLEER. Trimming stripped 3 bases from V and 8 bases from J, with 11 bases between. CDR3 length equals 13 residues. The CDR3 protein is CASSQARGDEQFF. The CDR3 DNA reads as TGCGCCAGCAGCCAGGCTAGAGGCGATGAGCAGTTCTTC.

The rearrangement links TRBV3-1 to TRBJ2-1, with 7 bases fitting TRBD1. The J call may be wrong; the DNA end is better matched by TRBJ2-7. From germline, CDR1 is LGHDT and CDR2 YNNKEL (reference sequence). The CDR3 runs to 16 residues. CDR3 in DNA: TGTGCCAGCAGCCAATGGCCGGGACAGATATACAATGAGCAGTACTTC. Its translation: CASSQWPGQIYNEQYF.

This chain links TRBV3-1 with TRBJ2-1; 7 bases map to TRBD2. The CDR3 has 16 amino acids. V was pared by 4 bases and J by 6 bases, with 12 bases of the junction left unmatched. Germline V gene data show CDR1 as LGHDT and CDR2 as YNNKEL (reference sequence). CDR3 DNA: TGTGCCAGCAGCCTCCGGACCGGGACTATAGCCAATGAGCAGTTCTTC. It specifies CASSLRTGTIANEQFF.

This sequence joins TRBV28 and TRBJ1-2; a weak D match, TRBD1 (5 bases). Germline V gives CDR1 MDHEN, CDR2 SYDVKM. Trimming shortened V by 3 bases and J by 8 bases, and 19 bases separated the two germline ends. This CDR3 spans 15 amino acids. DNA for the CDR3: TGTGCCAGCAGTTTCGGCAGGGCGGTTCTATACGGCTACACCTTC. It specifies CASSFGRAVLYGYTF.

With respect to this clonotype: One end of the junction fails to match germline, which may point to a read error. The rearrangement uses TRBV3-1 and TRBJ2-1; D is uncertain. The CDR3 has 14 residues. In germline, CDR1 is LGHDT, CDR2 YNNKEL (reference sequence). CDR3 DNA sequence: TGTGCCAGCAGCCAAGTGAACGTACACAATGGGCAGTTCTTC. This sequence encodes CASSQVNVHNGQFF.

On this clonotype: The junction departs from germline at one end; a sequencing error may be responsible. The V and J genes are TRBV4-2 and TRBJ2-7; D gene unclear. The germline V gene encodes CDR1 LGHNA and CDR2 YNFKEQ. The CDR3 is made up of 15 amino acids. The CDR3 loop reads CAGSQDPVGAYEQYF. CDR3 DNA: TGTGCCGGCAGCCAAGATCCCGTAGGAGCCTACGAGCAGTACTTC.

The chain employs TRBV7-2 and TRBJ1-4; 9 bases fit TRBD1. The V and J ends lost 5 bases and 10 bases, in that order; junction bases with no gene match: 8. The CDR3 is 14 amino acids. CDR1 and CDR2 (germline): SGHTA, FQGNSA. The CDR3 is CASSLGTGFGKLFF. DNA for the CDR3: TGTGCCAGCAGCCTCGGGACAGGGTTCGGAAAACTGTTTTTT. The full variable domain, with the rest looked up from reference TRBV7-2 and TRBJ1-4, is GAGVSQSPSNKVTEKGKDVELRCDPISGHTALYWYRQSLGQGLEFLIYFQGNSAPDKSGLPSDRFSAERTGGSVSTLTIQRTQQEDSAVYLCASSLGTGFGKLFFGSGTQLSVL.

This clonotype was recorded a few times. The chain joins TRBV7-2 to TRBJ1-1, with no clear D. CDR3 length: 13 residues. V was clipped by 5 bases and J by 1 base, with 8 bases between them. Germline V gives CDR1 SGHTA, CDR2 FQGNSA. The CDR3 nucleotides are TGTGCCAGCAGCGTTGCCAGGAACACTGAAGCTTTCTTT. It yields the protein CASSVARNTEAFF.